A selection of T cell receptor beta chains follows, all from one sample in a study of metastatic and nonmetastatic thyroid tumors. TCRdb redid the clone calls on the PCR reads using MiXCR. The data contain tens of thousands of clones, under 35% of them seen just once; the ten biggest clones take up roughly 15%. The sample taken for sequencing was blood. Source of these receptors: a female donor with papillary thyroid cancer or a benign thyroid nodule (not recorded which). Some clones in this sample may be carry-over from other donors' samples. Both conserved end residues are part of each CDR3. The order of the fields is V gene, clone size, J gene, D gene, CDR3 DNA, CDR3 protein. D genes are given only for firm matches. Some rows have no size entry. The others give once, few or many, or a class for an expanded clone.

TRBV6-1	medium-sized	TRBJ2-1	-	TGTGCCAGCAGCCACAGCGCGGGGTACTCAACTGAGCAGTTCTTC	CASSHSAGYSTEQFF
TRBV7-8	many	TRBJ2-3	-	TGTGCCAGCAGTCGCCGCCGAAGCACAGATACGCAGTATTTT	CASSRRRSTDTQYF
TRBV15	-	TRBJ1-2	-	TGTGCCACCACCTCAGGCGGGTCCGGTGCCTATGGCTACACCTTC	CATTSGGSGAYGYTF
TRBV12-3/TRBV12-4	few	TRBJ1-2	-	TGTACCAGCACCCCGGCCCCCAGGAACTATGGCTACACCTTC	CTSTPAPRNYGYTF
TRBV6-1	few	TRBJ2-3	TRBD1	TGTGCCAGCAGTGAAGGGACAGGGGGCGCAGATACGCAGTATTTT	CASSEGTGGADTQYF
TRBV27	-	TRBJ2-1	TRBD2	TGTGCCAGCAGTGTCCGACTAGCGGGGGGGCCCGAGCAGTTCTTC	CASSVRLAGGPEQFF
TRBV24-1	-	TRBJ2-1	-	TGTGCCACCAGTGATCGGACAGCCCCATATTCTTACAATGAGCAGTTCTTC	CATSDRTAPYSYNEQFF
TRBV20-1	medium-sized	TRBJ2-7	TRBD1	TGCAGTGCTAGAACGGACAGGGACCCCTACGAGCAGTACTTC	CSARTDRDPYEQYF
TRBV5-1	medium-sized	TRBJ1-2	TRBD1	TGCGCCAGCAGCTTGGTCAGGGGGATTGATGGCTACACCTTC	CASSLVRGIDGYTF
TRBV6-4	few	TRBJ2-3	-	TGTGCCAGCAGCCTGCCCGGGGAATCAGATACGCAGTATTTT	CASSLPGESDTQYF
TRBV30	-	TRBJ1-6	-	TGTGCCGCGGGCTACGGTTATAATTCACCCCTCCACTTT	CAAGYGYNSPLHF
TRBV18	medium-sized	TRBJ2-3	TRBD1	TGTGCCAGCTCATCGTCGACAGGGGACACAGATACGCAGTATTTT	CASSSSTGDTDTQYF
TRBV28	-	TRBJ1-1	-	TGTGCCAGCAACCTTCAGGGGAGTAGCACTGAAGCTTTCTTT	CASNLQGSSTEAFF
TRBV20-1	-	TRBJ1-1	TRBD1	TGCAGTGGTCGCAGTACAGGGGTAGACACTGAAGCTTTCTTT	CSGRSTGVDTEAFF
TRBV20-1	-	TRBJ2-3	-	TGCAGTGCTTCAGGACTTGCGTGGGTACAGGATACGCAGTATTTT	CSASGLAWVQDTQYF
TRBV10-3	many	TRBJ1-5	-	TGTGCCATCAGTGAGTCGGCGCACACTCAGCCCCAGCATTTT	CAISESAHTQPQHF
TRBV30	-	TRBJ1-4	-	TGTGCCTGGGCCTCGGGGTCGTACCAAAAACTGTTTTTT	CAWASGSYQKLFF
TRBV30	-	TRBJ2-5	-	TGTGCCTGGAGTGTCCATACCCGGGGAGAGACCCAGTACTTC	CAWSVHTRGETQYF
TRBV3-1	medium-sized	TRBJ2-7	-	TGTGCCAGCAGCCTAGGTCGTTCGGGCGAGCAGTACTTC	CASSLGRSGEQYF
TRBV7-9	many	TRBJ2-1	TRBD2	TGTGCCAGCAGCTTAACTAGCGGGGGGAACTACAATGAGCAGTTCTTC	CASSLTSGGNYNEQFF
TRBV6-1	few	TRBJ2-1	-	TGTGCCAGCAGGGCGGGCCGGGTGGCCTACAATGAGCAGTTCTTC	CASRAGRVAYNEQFF
TRBV19	many	TRBJ1-4	-	-	CASTSDRGEEKLFF
TRBV20-1	-	TRBJ1-2	-	TGCAGTGCTCCTTTGTCCCCGAGAGAGCGGGGCTACACCTTC	CSAPLSPRERGYTF
TRBV9	medium-sized	TRBJ1-5	TRBD1	TGTGCCAGCAGCGCGAGGACAGGGGACTATAGCAATCAGCCCCAGCATTTT	CASSARTGDYSNQPQHF
TRBV6-4	-	TRBJ2-1	-	TGTGCCAGCAGTGACCTAGGGGGGGCCTATGGTGAGAAGTTCTTC	CASSDLGGAYGEKFF
TRBV7-8	few	TRBJ2-1	-	TGTGCCAGCAGCTTAGCGAATGAGCAGTTCTTC	CASSLANEQFF
TRBV4-3	-	TRBJ1-2	-	TGCGCCAGCAGCGAGGAGTTTGTGAGGGGAGATGGCTACACCTTC	CASSEEFVRGDGYTF
TRBV28	medium-sized	TRBJ1-6	TRBD1	TGTGCCAGCAGTTTAGGGAGGCGCAGGGGGCCTAATTCACCCCTCCACTTT	CASSLGRRRGPNSPLHF
TRBV9	many	TRBJ2-1	-	TGTGCCAGCAGCGAGGGCGGCGGGTACTCCTACAATGAGCAGTTCTTC	CASSEGGGYSYNEQFF
TRBV6-6	few	TRBJ1-1	TRBD1	TGTGCCAGCAGTTACTCGTGGAGGGGGCGGGCGGCTGAAGCTTTCTTT	CASSYSWRGRAAEAFF
TRBV30	-	TRBJ2-7	-	TGTGCCTGGAGTAAGCAGGACGAGCAGTACTTC	CAWSKQDEQYF
TRBV28	many	TRBJ2-6	-	TGTGCCAGCAGTCCCGGGACTCCCTCTGGGGCCAACGTCCTGACTTTC	CASSPGTPSGANVLTF
TRBV12-3/TRBV12-4	-	TRBJ2-1	TRBD2	TGTGCCAGCAGTTTCAGGGTAGCGGGAGTGCGGGAGCAGTTCTTC	CASSFRVAGVREQFF
TRBV7-9	-	TRBJ1-2	-	TGTGCCAGCAGCTTAGCATCCGGGTCTGGCTACACCTTC	CASSLASGSGYTF
TRBV11-2	few	TRBJ1-5	-	TGTGCCAGCAGCTTGGGATCAGGCCAGCCCCAGCATTTT	CASSLGSGQPQHF
TRBV6-1	medium-sized	TRBJ1-5	TRBD1	TGTGCCAGCTGGGACAGTACGAGCAATCAGCCCCAGCATTTT	CASWDSTSNQPQHF
TRBV28	few	TRBJ1-5	-	TGTGCCAGCAGTTTTCAGTCCGGATTTAACAATCAGCCCAAGCATTTT	CASSFQSGFNNQPKHF
TRBV6-2/TRBV6-3	-	TRBJ1-6	-	TGTGCCAGCAGTTTCGTCTCAAATTCACCCCTCCACTTT	CASSFVSNSPLHF
TRBV27	few	TRBJ1-6	-	TGTGCCAGCAGTCACGTGGTTGATAATTCACCCCTCCACTTT	CASSHVVDNSPLHF
TRBV6-9	-	TRBJ1-1	-	TGTGCCAGCAGCAGGGTTCAGAACACTGAAGCTTTCTTT	CASSRVQNTEAFF
TRBV9	-	TRBJ2-6	-	TGTGCCAGCAGCGTAGTTGGGTCCGGTTCCAACGTCCTGACTTTC	CASSVVGSGSNVLTF
TRBV10-3	many	TRBJ2-1	TRBD1	TGTGCCCTCCGGACAGGGTCCGACAATGAGCAGTTCTTC	CALRTGSDNEQFF
TRBV3-1	-	TRBJ1-2	TRBD1	TGTGCCAGCAGCCTCGGACAGGGGGCTAACTATGGCTACACCTTC	CASSLGQGANYGYTF
TRBV27	-	TRBJ2-7	TRBD1	TGTGCCAGCAGTTTATCAGCAGGGGGCTACGAGCAGTACTTC	CASSLSAGGYEQYF
TRBV4-3	many	TRBJ2-3	TRBD1	TGCGCCAGCAGCCAAAGACAGGGCTTTACAGATACGCAGTATTTT	CASSQRQGFTDTQYF
TRBV6-1	medium-sized	TRBJ2-3	-	TGTGCCAGCAGTGAAGCGCCAGGCACAGATACGCAGTATTTT	CASSEAPGTDTQYF
TRBV28	-	TRBJ1-2	-	TGTGCCAGCAGCAAACAGGTTTACGGCTACACCTTC	CASSKQVYGYTF
TRBV20-1	-	TRBJ2-2	-	TGCAGTGCTAGAGATCCAGGGGCGCGGCCCGGGGAGCTGTTTTTT	CSARDPGARPGELFF
TRBV7-9	many	TRBJ1-5	TRBD1	TGTGCCAGCAGTTACGACAGGGGGGGCAATCAGCCCCAGCATTTT	CASSYDRGGNQPQHF
TRBV6-1	few	TRBJ1-6	-	TGTGCCAGCAAGGCGCCCGACTCACCCCTCCACTTT	CASKAPDSPLHF
TRBV12-3/TRBV12-4	-	TRBJ2-1	TRBD2	TGTGCCAGCAGTTTAGTGGGAGGGCCCGGCGATGAGCAGTTCTTC	CASSLVGGPGDEQFF
TRBV4-1	-	TRBJ1-1	-	TGCGCCAGCAGCCTGGGGGCCGAGGGGAACACTGAAGCTTTCTTT	CASSLGAEGNTEAFF
TRBV14	many	TRBJ2-4	-	TGTGCCAGCAGCCAAGGGACAATTCAGTACTTC	CASSQGTIQYF
TRBV11-2	-	TRBJ2-7	TRBD2	TGTGTCAGCAGCCGGCTCGGGGGGTCCCTATCCTACGAGCAGTACTTC	CVSSRLGGSLSYEQYF